These 23 T cell receptor beta chains came from one sample sequenced in a study of cytomegalovirus exposure and HLA in healthy donors. With 60 Vbeta and 13 Jbeta primers, the PCR was carried out. Generated by immunoSEQ multiplex PCR, the TCRdb table keeps only in-frame clones and is missing some. The table records under 200,000 clones, roughly 80% of them present only once. The material sequenced was PBMCs. These receptors were taken from a human donor in good health.

Turning to this clone: Other DNA sequences of this sample code for an identical CDR3. The V gene is TRBV5-1, the J gene TRBJ1-6; tentatively, D is TRBD1 (5 bases). The CDR3 loop spans 13 amino acids. Trimming took 4 bases from V and 8 from J, leaving 10 bases between them. Germline loops: CDR1 SGHRS, CDR2 YFSETQ. The CDR3 here is CASSPTGDSPLHF. DNA for the CDR3: TGCGCCAGCAGCCCGACGGGGGATTCACCCCTCCACTTT.

This clone was seen once. This chain connects TRBV7-2 to TRBJ1-2; maybe TRBD1 (6 bases). The CDR3 covers 14 residues. CDR1 and CDR2 (germline): SGHTA, FQGNSA. V was shortened by 5 bases and J by 6 bases, with 16 bases between the two germline ends. The CDR3 DNA is TGTGCCAGCAGCCCCCTCTTAGGGGGTCATGGCTACACCTTC. Protein product: CASSPLLGGHGYTF. Full variable domain (rest looked up from reference TRBV7-2 and TRBJ1-2): GAGVSQSPSNKVTEKGKDVELRCDPISGHTALYWYRQSLGQGLEFLIYFQGNSAPDKSGLPSDRFSAERTGGSVSTLTIQRTQQEDSAVYLCASSPLLGGHGYTFGSGTRLTVV.

The chain uses TRBV5-4 and TRBJ1-6, with D possibly being TRBD1 (5 bases). This CDR3 comprises 17 residues. CDR1 and CDR2 (germline): SGHNT, YYREEE (reference sequence). V lost 0 bases to trimming and J lost 5 bases, with 15 bases between them. CDR3: CASSLERAGRNNSPLHF. In nucleotides, the CDR3 is TGTGCCAGCAGCTTGGAAAGGGCAGGGCGGAATAATTCACCCCTCCACTTT.

In the case of this clone: Distinct nucleotide sequences in the sample also encode this CDR3. V and J are TRBV6-5 and TRBJ2-7; 8 nucleotides line up with TRBD2. V shed 5 bases, J shed 2 bases, and the junction held 5 bases outside the gene matches. This CDR3 comprises 14 residues. From germline, CDR1 is MNHEY and CDR2 SVGAGI. The CDR3 DNA reads as TGTGCCAGCAGTCTCTTAGCGGGGACCTACGAGCAGTACTTC. This codes for CASSLLAGTYEQYF.

CDR3 sequence reads: CASSPQGAGEQYF. The CDR3 DNA follows: TGTGCCAGCAGTCCACAGGGGGCGGGGGAGCAGTACTTC. The chain joins TRBV2 to TRBJ2-7; TRBD1 matches at 9 bases. Trimming cost V 5 bases and J 7 bases; bases outside gene matches: 6. The CDR3 sequence is 13 residues long. Germline V gene sequence: CDR1 SNHLY, CDR2 FYNNEI.

This chain links TRBV7-2 with TRBJ2-7; the D is unclear. From germline, CDR1 is SGHTA and CDR2 FQGNSA. V lost 1 base and J lost 1, with 8 bases in between. This CDR3 region has 14 residues. The CDR3, as DNA: TGTGCCAGCAGCTTAGGGGTGCGGTCCTACGAGCAGTACTTC. Translating it yields CASSLGVRSYEQYF.

This CDR3 reads CATSRGESGYQETQYF. In nucleotides, the CDR3 is TGTGCCACCAGCAGAGGTGAAAGCGGGTACCAAGAGACCCAGTACTTC. V is TRBV15 and J is TRBJ2-5, with D maybe TRBD2 (6 bases). The germline V and J ends were trimmed by 1 base and 0 bases, with 12 bases remaining between them. Per germline, CDR1 LNHNV and CDR2 YYDKDF (reference sequence). CDR3 size: 16 residues.

The chain joins TRBV5-1 to TRBJ2-3; D is perhaps TRBD1 (5 bases). Germline V gene sequence: CDR1 SGHRS, CDR2 YFSETQ. V lost 2 bases, J lost 2 bases, and 9 bases lay in between. The CDR3 has 14 amino acids. The CDR3: CASSLGENTDTQYF. CDR3 coding DNA: TGCGCCAGCAGCTTAGGGGAAAACACAGATACGCAGTATTTT.

This clone has only one observation. This chain uses TRBV7-2 with TRBJ1-6; perhaps TRBD1 as D (5 bases). V lost 5 bases to trimming and J lost 8 bases, with 16 bases between them. The CDR3 is 15 amino acids. Germline V gene lookup returns CDR1 SGHTA and CDR2 FQGNSA. The CDR3 DNA is TGTGCCAGCAGCCCTCGGGGGAGAATGGATTCACCCCTCCACTTT. Translating it yields CASSPRGRMDSPLHF.

The chain employs TRBV4-3 and TRBJ1-6; 8 bases fit TRBD1. J gave up 6 bases and V 4 bases, and 14 bases lay outside the gene matches. Per the germline V gene, CDR1 is LGHNA and CDR2 is YSLEER. The CDR3 is 18 amino acids. The CDR3: CASSPGGGVDRVNSPLHF. For the CDR3, the DNA is TGCGCCAGCAGCCCAGGAGGGGGCGTGGACAGGGTTAATTCACCCCTCCACTTT.

The J gene is TRBJ1-2, the V gene TRBV6-5; D uncertain. CDR1 and CDR2 (germline): MNHEY, SVGAGI. Trimming removed 2 bases from V and 7 bases from J, with 11 bases in between. This CDR3 has 13 residues. The CDR3 coding sequence is TGTGCCAGCAGTTACACGGGGTCGGGTGGCTACACCTTC. Translated: CASSYTGSGGYTF.

The genes are TRBV6-1 and TRBJ1-2; 10 nucleotides match TRBD1. Germline lookup yields CDR1 MNHNS and CDR2 SASEGT. The CDR3 extends over 15 amino acids. V lost 4 bases and J lost 4; bases outside the gene matches: 6. The CDR3 loop is CASSAAGTGVYGYTF. The CDR3, as DNA: TGTGCCAGCAGTGCAGCCGGGACAGGGGTCTATGGCTACACCTTC.

The chain is built from TRBV7-2 and TRBJ1-1, with no clear D. CDR1 SGHTA and CDR2 FQGNSA come from the germline V gene. With 5 bases removed from V and 0 bases from J, the gap between germline ends came to 13 bases. The CDR3 spans 15 residues. CDR3 amino acids: CASSRRDSMNTEAFF. CDR3 bases: TGTGCCAGCAGCCGCCGGGATTCCATGAACACTGAAGCTTTCTTT.

The chain employs TRBV11-3 and TRBJ2-2, with TRBD2 as a possible D gene (6 bases). Trimming cost V 7 bases and J 3 bases, with 18 bases left between them. This CDR3 has 16 residues. Per germline, CDR1 SGHNT and CDR2 YENEEA. CDR3 loop: CASTGTPDDYTGELFF. CDR3 in DNA: TGTGCCAGCACCGGGACTCCGGACGACTACACCGGGGAGCTGTTTTTT.

The gene calls are TRBV18 and TRBJ2-3; 7 positions agree with TRBD1. V was pared by 3 bases and J by 3 bases, with 6 bases of the junction left unmatched. In germline, CDR1 is KGHSH, CDR2 LQKENI. The CDR3 runs to 15 residues. The CDR3 DNA reads as TGTGCCAGCTCACCGCGACAGGGAAGTACAGATACGCAGTATTTT. Residues: CASSPRQGSTDTQYF.

V gene TRBV12-5 combines with J gene TRBJ2-2; 8 bases align to TRBD2. CDR3 length: 17 residues. Germline CDR1 and CDR2: LGHNT and FRNRAP. After removal of 5 bases from V and 0 bases from J, the junction contained 8 bases not matched to a gene. The CDR3 here is CASGGVNSGANTGELFF. For the CDR3, the DNA is TGTGCTAGTGGTGGGGTAAATAGCGGGGCGAACACCGGGGAGCTGTTTTTT.

This chain uses TRBV7-8 with TRBJ2-2; no definite D call. The CDR3 totals 13 residues. Germline V gene data show CDR1 as SGHVS and CDR2 as FQNEAQ. Trimming removed 5 bases from V and 7 bases from J, with 11 bases in between. The DNA for the CDR3 is TGTGCCAGCAGCACCCGTCGAGGCGGGGAGCTGTTTTTT. It encodes CASSTRRGGELFF.

The chain uses TRBV19 and TRBJ2-7, with 7 bases matching TRBD1. The trim removed 5 bases at V and 0 bases at J, leaving 7 bases unmatched. The CDR3 has 15 amino acids. Germline CDR1 reads LNHDA; CDR2 reads SQIVND (reference sequence). CDR3 sequence (DNA): TGTGCCAGTAGTCCTCCGGGACAGAGCTCCTACGAGCAGTACTTC. It specifies CASSPPGQSSYEQYF. Complete variable domain (other parts from reference TRBV19 and TRBJ2-7): DGGITQSPKYLFRKEGQNVTLSCEQNLNHDAMYWYRQDPGQGLRLIYYSQIVNDFQKGDIAEGYSVSREKKESFPLTVTSAQKNPTAFYLCASSPPGQSSYEQYFGPGTRLTVT.

This clone has only one observation. The genes are TRBV28 and TRBJ1-2; D not resolved. Germline V CDR1 and CDR2: MDHEN, SYDVKM. CDR3 size: 15 residues. With 6 bases removed from V and 6 bases from J, the gap between germline ends came to 20 bases. In DNA form, the CDR3 reads TGTGCCAGCAGCCTCGTGGCGGCCGGATTCGATGGCTACACCTTC. It encodes CASSLVAAGFDGYTF.

The V gene is TRBV27, the J gene TRBJ2-7, with 8 bases lining up with TRBD2. Germline assignment: CDR1 MNHEY and CDR2 SMNVEV (reference sequence). V lost 2 bases, J lost 4 bases, and 7 bases stayed unmatched. CDR3 length: 15 residues. CDR3 DNA sequence: TGTGCCAGCAGTTTACAACGGGGGGGCAGATACGAGCAGTACTTC. Protein: CASSLQRGGRYEQYF.

V and J are TRBV7-2 and TRBJ1-2, with D possibly matching TRBD1 (6 bases). The V and J ends lost 5 bases and 4 bases respectively, with 17 bases between them. Germline V lookup: CDR1 SGHTA, CDR2 FQGNSA. This CDR3 has 15 amino acids. In DNA, the CDR3 is TGTGCCAGCAGCCCCAGGGGAGAAAGCGGCTATGGCTACACCTTC. Protein sequence: CASSPRGESGYGYTF.

This sequence joins TRBV7-9 and TRBJ2-3, with 7 bases lining up with TRBD2. The CDR3 covers 15 residues. Unmatched junction bases numbered 6, after V lost 4 bases and J lost 2 bases. Germline V CDR1 and CDR2: SEHNR, FQNEAQ (reference sequence). Written as DNA, the CDR3 is TGTGCCAGCAGCTCCATGGGAGGGATCACAGATACGCAGTATTTT. The encoded protein is CASSSMGGITDTQYF.

This rearrangement joins TRBV11-2 to TRBJ1-1, with TRBD1 as a possible D gene (6 bases). This CDR3 spans 11 amino acids. The V gene's germline CDR1 is SGHAT and CDR2 FQNNGV. V lost 2 bases and J lost 11, with 9 bases in between. As DNA, the CDR3 is TGTGCCAGCAGCTTACAGGGGAATGCTTTCTTT. Protein product: CASSLQGNAFF.